This T cell receptor (beta chain) stems from a study of molecular identifiers for immune sequencing clone quantification. Overall study context: RNA, taken in replicates from about 21,000 or 97,000 naive CD8 cells, was split five ways, with four sequenced. Study-wide points: Clones that had above 20 RNA copies took up over 97% of effector molecules but under 1% in naive cells.

The CDR3 is 11 residues long. Trimming took 3 bases from V and 0 from J, leaving 0 bases between them. CDR1 is MDHEN, CDR2 SYDVKM, per germline. This clonotype is medium-sized in the sample. What it binds is unknown. TCRdb re-called the PCR reads through MiXCR, storing one row per CDR3 protein. The sample lists more than 8,000 distinct CDR3 sequences, 21% seen once, with 1.5% in the top ten. Sorted naive CD8 T cells, about 17,000 to 1,000,000, were sequenced from 10%, 30% or 50% RNA. Isolation of naive CD8 T cells was achieved by sorting on a CD8+CD4-CCR7+CD45RA+ phenotype. The sample was naive CD8+ T cells from blood, with Jurkat cell RNA spiked in. Subset given: FACS-sorted CD8+CD4-CCR7+CD45RA+ naive T cells. The TCR comes from a human donor in good health. Some libraries in this study had Jurkat cell RNA spiked in. The rearrangement joins TRBV28 to TRBJ2-7; D not certain. CDR3 in amino acids: CASSFSYEQYF. Written as DNA, the CDR3 is TGTGCCAGCAGTTTCTCCTACGAGCAGTACTTC.